A single sample is the source of the 20 T cell receptor beta chains below, sequenced in a study of blood T cell repertoires in COVID-19. The assay was immunoSEQ multiplex PCR, and TCRdb's table has in-frame clones only and misses some. This sample has 320,000 or so clones, with 85% found just once. Sequenced sample: PBMCs or T cells enriched from blood (not recorded which). The receptors originated from a woman aged 25-40 years who had been exposed to COVID-19.

The chain carries TRBV5-5 and TRBJ2-1; D unresolved. This CDR3 contains 12 residues. The V end was cut by 3 bases, the J end by 7 bases, with 8 bases between. Germline-derived CDR1 and CDR2 are SGHKS and YYEKEE (reference sequence). DNA of the CDR3: TGTGCCAGCAGCTCTATTGTTAATGAGCAGTTCTTC. Amino acids: CASSSIVNEQFF.

V gene TRBV7-3 combines with J gene TRBJ2-1, with TRBD2 matching 12 bases. This CDR3 has 16 amino acids. The ends lost 3 bases at V and 8 bases at J; junction bases unmatched: 8. The V gene's germline CDR1 is SGHTA and CDR2 FQGTGA. In DNA form, the CDR3 reads TGTGCCAGCAGCTTGAGACTAGCGGGAGATGGCGATGAGCAGTTCTTC. It encodes CASSLRLAGDGDEQFF.

CDR3 sequence (DNA): TGCAGCGTTGGGTTTGGGACAGCGCCTAACTATGGCTACACCTTC. Its translation: CSVGFGTAPNYGYTF. The chain carries TRBV29-1 and TRBJ1-2; TRBD1 matches 7 bases. CDR1 is SQVTM, CDR2 ANQGSEA, per germline. This CDR3 has 15 amino acids. V lost 4 bases and J lost 0; bases outside the gene matches: 8. The variable domain in full, completed from reference TRBV29-1 and TRBJ1-2, reads SAVISQKPSRDICQRGTSLTIQCQVDSQVTMMFWYRQQPGQSLTLIATANQGSEATYESGFVIDKFPISRPNLTFSTLTVSNMSPEDSSIYLCSVGFGTAPNYGYTFGSGTRLTVV.

The rearrangement uses TRBV7-8 and TRBJ2-6; D possibly corresponds to TRBD2 (5 bases). Trimming took 0 bases from V and 1 from J, leaving 10 bases between them. The V gene's germline CDR1 is SGHVS and CDR2 FQNEAQ. The CDR3 loop spans 17 amino acids. Here the CDR3 reads CASSLAWRGSGANVLTF. The CDR3 region has the DNA TGTGCCAGCAGCTTAGCGTGGAGAGGGTCTGGGGCCAACGTCCTGACTTTC.

The chain is built from TRBV4-3 and TRBJ2-6, with 8 bases fitting TRBD2. The CDR3 loop spans 19 amino acids. The germline V gene has CDR1 LGHNA and CDR2 YSLEER. The J segment lost 1 base and the V segment lost 1 base, leaving 9 bases of the junction unmatched. CDR3 region: CASSQVRGVQVSGANVLTF. DNA for the CDR3: TGCGCCAGCAGCCAAGTGCGGGGGGTCCAGGTTTCTGGGGCCAACGTCCTGACTTTC.

This chain links TRBV4-2 with TRBJ1-2; 7 bases fit TRBD1. Germline V gene lookup returns CDR1 LGHNA and CDR2 YNFKEQ. CDR3 length: 16 amino acids. V lost 0 bases, J lost 4 bases, and 8 bases stayed unmatched. The CDR3 loop is CASSQDRQGTVYGYTF. CDR3 coding DNA: TGTGCCAGCAGCCAAGATCGGCAAGGGACAGTCTATGGCTACACCTTC.

The DNA for the CDR3 is TGTGCCAGCTCTTTATCGGCAGGGGGCTCCTACAATGAGCAGTTCTTC. It codes for CASSLSAGGSYNEQFF. J is TRBJ2-1 and V is TRBV18; 7 nucleotides align to TRBD1. This CDR3 contains 16 residues. The V segment lost 6 bases and the J segment 0 bases; nucleotides outside the gene matches: 8. Germline CDR1 KGHSH, CDR2 LQKENI. The whole variable domain, remainder taken from reference TRBV18 and TRBJ2-1, is NAGVMQNPRHLVRRRGQEARLRCSPMKGHSHVYWYRQLPEEGLKFMVYLQKENIIDESGMPKERFSAEFPKEGPSILRIQQVVRGDSAAYFCASSLSAGGSYNEQFFGPGTRLTVL.

The chain is built from TRBV7-9 and TRBJ2-5, with TRBD2 matching over 13 bases. J gave up 3 bases and V 5 bases, and 12 bases lay outside the gene matches. The germline CDR1 and CDR2 sequences are SEHNR and FQNEAQ (reference sequence). This CDR3 contains 18 residues. Here the CDR3 DNA reads TGTGCCAGCAGCCCGACTAGCGGGGGGTCCGTCAAGAAAGAGACCCAGTACTTC. This codes for CASSPTSGGSVKKETQYF.

This clone came up a few times. The V call is TRBV6-4, the J call TRBJ1-5; TRBD1 aligns across 10 bases. CDR3 length: 22 amino acids. The trim removed 1 base at V and 0 bases at J, leaving 18 bases unmatched. CDR1 and CDR2 (germline): MRHNA, SNTAGT. The CDR3 protein is CASSDLFLAGDRGRYSNQPQHF. The CDR3 DNA follows: TGTGCCAGCAGTGACTTATTTTTAGCGGGGGACAGGGGCCGGTATAGCAATCAGCCCCAGCATTTT.

The gene calls are TRBV30 and TRBJ2-7; a possible D gene is TRBD1 (6 bases). The CDR3 spans 16 residues. Germline assignment: CDR1 GTSNPN and CDR2 SVGIG (reference sequence). The V end was cut by 3 bases, the J end by 2 bases, with 20 bases between. CDR3: CAWRGLLGASAYEQYF. CDR3 sequence (DNA): TGTGCCTGGAGGGGCCTCCTGGGGGCCTCTGCCTACGAGCAGTACTTC.

The J gene is TRBJ1-2, the V gene TRBV6-1; 7 bases are shared with TRBD1. V gave up 0 bases and J gave up 5 bases; unmatched junction bases: 3. From germline, CDR1 is MNHNS and CDR2 SASEGT. The CDR3 has 14 residues. For the CDR3, the DNA is TGTGCCAGCAGTGAAGCGGGACAGATATATGGCTACACCTTC. Protein sequence: CASSEAGQIYGYTF.

The rearrangement uses TRBV30 and TRBJ1-6, with 10 bases matching TRBD1. V lost 2 bases, J lost 1 base, and 8 bases stayed unmatched. The CDR3 contains 18 residues. CDR1 and CDR2 from the germline V gene are GTSNPN and SVGIG (reference sequence). The CDR3 region is CAWSPGQGEYSYNSPLHF. For the CDR3, the DNA is TGTGCCTGGAGTCCCGGACAGGGGGAATATTCCTATAATTCACCCCTCCACTTT.

The chain combines TRBV6-2 or TRBV6-3 with TRBJ2-7; TRBD2 agrees at 8 bases. The CDR3 contains 14 residues. From germline, CDR1 is MNHEY and CDR2 SVGEGT. With 6 bases clipped from V and 5 bases from J, the junction kept 9 bases outside the gene matches. The CDR3 nucleotides are TGTGCCAGCAGCCCTCGAGCGGGGGCGAACGAGCAGTACTTC. It specifies CASSPRAGANEQYF.

The V call is TRBV28, the J call TRBJ2-5; 13 nucleotides align to TRBD2. Per germline, CDR1 MDHEN and CDR2 SYDVKM. V lost 4 bases, J lost 5 bases, and 7 bases stayed unmatched. The CDR3 extends over 16 amino acids. CDR3 in amino acids: CASSYPGLAGKETQYF. The CDR3 nucleotides are TGTGCCAGCAGTTACCCGGGACTAGCGGGGAAGGAGACCCAGTACTTC.

The rearrangement links TRBV30 to TRBJ2-7; D might be TRBD1 (5 bases). The germline V and J ends were trimmed by 2 bases and 2 bases, with 16 bases remaining between them. Germline values: CDR1 GTSNPN, CDR2 SVGIG (reference sequence). The length of the CDR3 is 15 residues. CDR3 sequence reads: CAWSSRGGAPYEQYF. DNA of the CDR3: TGTGCCTGGAGTAGTAGGGGCGGAGCCCCCTACGAGCAGTACTTC.

The chain combines TRBV12-3 or TRBV12-4 with TRBJ1-6; D uncertain. The CDR3 runs to 13 residues. Trimming removed 3 bases from V and 8 bases from J, with 8 bases in between. CDR3 DNA: TGTGCCAGCAGTTTTACCGGGGATTCACCCCTCCACTTT. It translates to CASSFTGDSPLHF.

Concerning this clone: The same CDR3 is also encoded by other DNA sequences in this sample. The chain carries TRBV4-3 and TRBJ1-5; a weak D match, TRBD1 (5 bases). The CDR3 length is 13 residues. Germline CDR1 and CDR2: LGHNA and YSLEER. The ends were cut back, 1 base at V and 7 bases at J, with 8 bases in the middle. CDR3 DNA sequence: TGCGCCAGCAGCCAAGGTAGGGGACAGCCCCAGCATTTT. Translated: CASSQGRGQPQHF.

This chain links TRBV24-1 with TRBJ1-5; perhaps TRBD1 as D (6 bases). This CDR3 region has 13 residues. V was pared by 9 bases and J by 2 bases, with 10 bases between. CDR1 KGHDR and CDR2 SFDVKD come from the germline V gene. CDR3: CATGEGGNQPQHF. DNA of the CDR3: TGTGCCACCGGGGAGGGGGGCAATCAGCCCCAGCATTTT.

This clone was counted once. The chain uses TRBV3-1 (or the pseudogene TRBV3-2) and TRBJ1-2; a weak D match, TRBD1 (5 bases). Germline V gene sequence: CDR1 LGHDT, CDR2 YNNKEL (reference sequence). The V end lost 0 bases, the J end lost 2 bases, and 10 bases lay between the germline ends. This CDR3 comprises 15 residues. CDR3 in amino acids: CASSQDWSGNYGYTF. The CDR3 nucleotides are TGTGCCAGCAGCCAAGATTGGTCAGGGAACTATGGCTACACCTTC.

The CDR3 nucleotides are TGTGCCAGCAGCTTAGAGGGGGCAGGAGTCTACGAGCAGTACTTC. Encoded protein: CASSLEGAGVYEQYF. The V gene is TRBV7-2, the J gene TRBJ2-7, with 7 bases identical to TRBD1. The CDR3 has 15 residues. The V and J ends lost 1 base and 3 bases, in that order; junction bases with no gene match: 6. Germline V CDR1 and CDR2: SGHTA, FQGNSA.